Each of the 19 T cell receptor beta chains below was sequenced from the same sample in a study of CD8+CD57+ T cells in acquired aplastic anemia. CDR3 and TCR beta VDJ profiling relied on genomic DNA as the template. TCRdb recomputed calls from the reads with MiXCR, one row per CDR3 protein. The table shows about 160,000 distinct CDR3 sequences, with less than 60% occurring only once. Patients picked for sequencing had shown CD8+CD57+ cell expansion detected by flow cytometry. The sequenced sample was sorted CD4+, CD8+, or CD8+CD57+ T cells (not recorded which) from PBMCs. All receptors come from a human donor with aplastic anemia.

V is TRBV6-2 or TRBV6-3 and J is TRBJ1-5; 7 bases fit TRBD1. Germline V gives CDR1 MNHEY, CDR2 SVGEGT. J lost 11 bases, V lost 7 bases, and 20 bases had no gene match. This CDR3 region has 16 residues. CDR3 DNA sequence: TGTGCCAGCACCACTCAACAGGGGTTCTCAATCATGACCCAGCATTTT. This translates into CASTTQQGFSIMTQHF.

This clonotype was counted many times. The chain employs TRBV5-4 and TRBJ1-2; D may be TRBD1 (6 bases). The CDR3 contains 12 residues. The V end lost 5 bases, the J end lost 8 bases, and 13 bases lay between the germline ends. Germline V CDR1 and CDR2: SGHNT, YYREEE (reference sequence). The CDR3 here is CASSLTGNGYTF. The CDR3 DNA follows: TGTGCCAGCAGTTTAACAGGGAACGGCTACACCTTC.

This chain connects TRBV6-1 to TRBJ1-3; D is undetermined. Trimming took off 6 bases at V and 0 bases at J, with 12 bases between the two ends. CDR3 size: 15 residues. Germline V gene sequence: CDR1 MNHNS, CDR2 SASEGT. The CDR3 region has the DNA TGTGCCAGCAGACTGCAACCGAGCTCTGGAAACACCATATATTTT. As protein: CASRLQPSSGNTIYF.

The chain links TRBV29-1 to TRBJ2-4; D is possibly TRBD2 (6 bases). Trimming left V 3 bases short and J 13 bases short, with 16 bases between. The CDR3 runs 12 residues. Germline-derived CDR1 and CDR2 are SQVTM and ANQGSEA. The CDR3 coding sequence is TGCAGCGTTGAGGTAGGAGGGAGCATCCAGTACTTC. Its translation is CSVEVGGSIQYF.

The chain recombines TRBV2 with TRBJ2-7, with 7 bases that match TRBD2. Trimming removed 4 bases from V and 3 bases from J; junction bases left unmatched: 3. Germline V gives CDR1 SNHLY, CDR2 FYNNEI. The CDR3 is 13 amino acids. CDR3 in amino acids: CASSAGRSYEQYF. The CDR3 coding sequence is TGTGCCAGCAGTGCCGGGAGGAGCTACGAGCAGTACTTC.

This clonotype has at least ten counts. This sequence joins TRBV20-1 and TRBJ1-4; a possible D gene is TRBD1 (5 bases). The CDR3 loop spans 15 amino acids. From germline, CDR1 is DFQATT and CDR2 SNEGSKA (reference sequence). V was cut by 1 base and J by 4 bases, with 13 bases left in between. Here the CDR3 reads CSARAGGGLNEKLFF. DNA of the CDR3: TGCAGTGCTAGAGCTGGGGGAGGCCTTAATGAAAAACTGTTTTTT.

V usage is TRBV7-9 and J usage is TRBJ1-5; TRBD1 aligns across 7 bases. The CDR3 contains 15 residues. With 5 bases clipped from V and 7 bases from J, the junction kept 11 bases outside the gene matches. Germline assignment: CDR1 SEHNR and CDR2 FQNEAQ (reference sequence). CDR3 sequence: CASSQGQDPGQPQHF. The CDR3 DNA reads TGTGCCAGCAGCCAAGGACAGGACCCTGGCCAGCCCCAGCATTTT. Full variable domain (rest looked up from reference TRBV7-9 and TRBJ1-5): DTGVSQNPRHKITKRGQNVTFRCDPISEHNRLYWYRQTLGQGPEFLTYFQNEAQLEKSRLLSDRFSAERPKGSFSTLEIQRTEQGDSAMYLCASSQGQDPGQPQHFGDGTRLSIL.

This clonotype was detected many times. The chain uses TRBV7-9 and TRBJ1-1; D remains ambiguous. CDR1 and CDR2 (germline): SEHNR, FQNEAQ (reference sequence). The CDR3 runs to 13 residues. Between the trimmed V and J ends, which lost 3 bases and 3 bases, there was a span of 8 bases. CDR3 in amino acids: CASSFGSDTEAFF. In DNA form, the CDR3 reads TGTGCCAGCAGCTTTGGTTCCGACACTGAAGCTTTCTTT.

V and J are TRBV20-1 and TRBJ2-3; either TRBD1 or TRBD2 may fit D (6 bases each). V was clipped by 3 bases and J by 5 bases, with 15 bases between them. The CDR3 totals 14 residues. Germline V lookup: CDR1 DFQATT, CDR2 SNEGSKA (reference sequence). CDR3 sequence (DNA): TGCAGTGCTAGGCCCGGGGGCGCGGGAGATACGCAGTATTTT. It yields the protein CSARPGGAGDTQYF.

This clonotype was seen many times. This chain uses TRBV7-3 with TRBJ2-1; maybe TRBD1 (6 bases). V was clipped by 5 bases and J by 6 bases, with 17 bases between them. Germline V gene lookup returns CDR1 SGHTA and CDR2 FQGTGA. This CDR3 has 15 residues. The CDR3 sequence: CASSPRGGLGNEQFF. DNA for the CDR3: TGTGCCAGCAGCCCCAGGGGCGGCCTTGGCAATGAGCAGTTCTTC. Full variable domain (remainder filled in from reference TRBV7-3 and TRBJ2-1): GAGVSQTPSNKVTEKGKYVELRCDPISGHTALYWYRQSLGQGPEFLIYFQGTGAADDSGLPNDRFFAVRPEGSVSTLKIQRTERGDSAVYLCASSPRGGLGNEQFFGPGTRLTVL.

The chain carries TRBV19 and TRBJ2-7; 7 nucleotides align to TRBD1. Trimming took 8 bases from V and 4 from J; bases not matched to a gene: 5. CDR1 LNHDA and CDR2 SQIVND come from the germline V gene (reference sequence). This CDR3 contains 12 residues. The CDR3 DNA is TGTGCCAGTCGGGACAGTAAGTACGAGCAGTACTTC. This sequence encodes CASRDSKYEQYF.

This chain connects TRBV2 to TRBJ1-5; TRBD1 is a possible D gene (5 bases). CDR3 length: 13 amino acids. Trimming took off 9 bases at V and 4 bases at J, with 13 bases between the two ends. Germline V gives CDR1 SNHLY, CDR2 FYNNEI. Written as DNA, the CDR3 is TGTGCCAGTCGAGGGACCTCGAATCAGCCCCAGCATTTT. Amino acids: CASRGTSNQPQHF.

On this clonotype itself: An end of the junction does not agree with germline; a read error may underlie this. The V gene is TRBV5-1, the J gene TRBJ2-1; 11 nucleotides match TRBD2. CDR1 is SGHRS, CDR2 YFSETQ, per germline. There are 16 residues in the CDR3. The CDR3 sequence is CASCLATSGIDNEQFF. The CDR3 coding sequence is TGCGCCAGCTGCTTGGCGACTAGCGGGATTGATAATGAGCAGTTCTTC. The full variable domain, its missing parts supplied by reference TRBV5-1 and TRBJ2-1, is KAGVTQTPRYLIKTRGQQVTLSCSPISGHRSVSWYQQTPGQGLQFLFEYFSETQRNKGNFPGRFSGRQFSNSRSEMNVSTLELGDSALYLCASCLATSGIDNEQFFGPGTRLTVL.

In the case of this clonotype: At one end, the junction sequence differs from germline, possibly due to a read error. This rearrangement joins TRBV15 to TRBJ2-7; D possibly corresponds to TRBD2 (5 bases). The J call may be mistaken, given a closer DNA end match to TRBJ2-5. The germline V gene has CDR1 LNHNV and CDR2 YYDKDF (reference sequence). There are 13 residues in the CDR3. The CDR3 DNA follows: TGTGCCAGCAGCCCCTGGGGAGCAGAGACCCAGTACTTC. Its protein is CASSPWGAETQYF.

The chain carries TRBV27 and TRBJ2-5; the match to TRBD1 covers 8 bases. Germline V CDR1 and CDR2: MNHEY, SMNVEV (reference sequence). The V gene end was trimmed by 7 bases and the J gene end by 4 bases; junction bases not matched to a gene: 5. The CDR3 extends over 13 amino acids. This CDR3 is CASTRTGGETQYF. For the CDR3, the DNA is TGTGCCAGCACCCGAACAGGGGGAGAGACCCAGTACTTC.

This clonotype was counted at least ten times. The genes are TRBV4-1 and TRBJ1-1; perhaps TRBD1 as D (6 bases). The CDR3 loop spans 14 amino acids. Germline V lookup: CDR1 MGHRA, CDR2 YSYEKL. V gave up 6 bases and J gave up 1 base, with 12 bases separating them. The CDR3 region has the DNA TGCGCCAGCAGTAGCACAGGGACGAACACTGAAGCTTTCTTT. It specifies CASSSTGTNTEAFF.

This clonotype was seen a single time. The rearrangement joins TRBV27 to TRBJ2-3, with D maybe TRBD2 (6 bases). Germline assignment: CDR1 MNHEY and CDR2 SMNVEV (reference sequence). The CDR3 runs to 15 residues. Trimming removed 7 bases from V and 2 bases from J, with 16 bases in between. The CDR3 DNA is TGTGCCAGCACCCTAATAACGGGAGTCACAGATACGCAGTATTTT. Its protein product is CASTLITGVTDTQYF.

This clonotype was seen ten or more times. V and J are TRBV5-1 and TRBJ2-7; 10 bases align to TRBD2. Germline V gives CDR1 SGHRS, CDR2 YFSETQ. V gave up 1 base and J gave up 1 base; unmatched junction bases: 11. The CDR3 sequence is 18 residues long. This CDR3 is CASSLSYPGTSASYEQYF. The CDR3 nucleotides are TGCGCCAGCAGCTTGTCATACCCCGGGACTAGCGCTTCCTACGAGCAGTACTTC.

This chain connects TRBV19 to TRBJ1-1; D unresolved. The CDR3 runs to 13 residues. CDR1 LNHDA and CDR2 SQIVND come from the germline V gene (reference sequence). Trimming cost V 7 bases and J 5 bases, with 14 bases left between them. CDR3 sequence: CASNRATVTEAFF. The CDR3 DNA is TGTGCCAGTAACCGGGCTACTGTAACTGAAGCTTTCTTT.